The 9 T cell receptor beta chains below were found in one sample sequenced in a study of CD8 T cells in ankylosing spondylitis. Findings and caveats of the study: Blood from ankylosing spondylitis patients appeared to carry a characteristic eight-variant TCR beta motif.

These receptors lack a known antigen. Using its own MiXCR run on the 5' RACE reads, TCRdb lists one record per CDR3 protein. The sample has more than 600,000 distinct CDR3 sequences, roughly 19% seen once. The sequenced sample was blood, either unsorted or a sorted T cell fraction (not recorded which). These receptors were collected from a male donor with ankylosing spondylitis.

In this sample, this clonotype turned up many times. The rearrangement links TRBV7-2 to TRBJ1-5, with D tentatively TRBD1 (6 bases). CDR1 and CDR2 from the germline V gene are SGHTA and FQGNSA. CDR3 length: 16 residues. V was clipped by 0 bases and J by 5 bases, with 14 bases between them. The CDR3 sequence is CASSLASGRGDQPQHF. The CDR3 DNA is TGTGCCAGCAGCTTAGCTTCTGGAAGGGGGGATCAGCCCCAGCATTTT.

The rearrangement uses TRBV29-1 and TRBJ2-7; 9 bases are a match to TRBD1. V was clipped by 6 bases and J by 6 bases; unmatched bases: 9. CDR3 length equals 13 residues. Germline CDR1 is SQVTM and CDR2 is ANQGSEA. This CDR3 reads CSVHGTGSAEQYF. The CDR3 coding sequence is TGCAGCGTACACGGGACAGGGTCCGCCGAGCAGTACTTC.

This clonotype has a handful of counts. The CDR3, as DNA: TGTGCCAGCAGCTTTCGGACAGTAAGTAGGAACACTGAAGCTTTCTTT. It yields the protein CASSFRTVSRNTEAFF. The gene calls are TRBV7-9 and TRBJ1-1, with TRBD1 as a possible D gene (6 bases). Germline V gene lookup returns CDR1 SEHNR and CDR2 FQNEAQ (reference sequence). The V end was cut by 3 bases, the J end by 1 base, with 15 bases between. CDR3 length: 16 amino acids.

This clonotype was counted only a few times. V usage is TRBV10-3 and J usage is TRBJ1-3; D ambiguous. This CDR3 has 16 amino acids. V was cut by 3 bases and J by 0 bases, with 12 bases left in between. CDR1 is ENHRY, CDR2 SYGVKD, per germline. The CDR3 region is CAISDGGGVSGNTIYF. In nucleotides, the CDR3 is TGTGCCATCAGTGACGGTGGAGGAGTCTCTGGAAACACCATATATTTT.

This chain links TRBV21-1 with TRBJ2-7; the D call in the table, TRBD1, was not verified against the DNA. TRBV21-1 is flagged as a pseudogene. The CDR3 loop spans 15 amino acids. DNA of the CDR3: TGTGCCAGCAGCAAAGCCCGGACAGGGGGCTACGAGCAGTACTTC. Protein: CASSKARTGGYEQYF.

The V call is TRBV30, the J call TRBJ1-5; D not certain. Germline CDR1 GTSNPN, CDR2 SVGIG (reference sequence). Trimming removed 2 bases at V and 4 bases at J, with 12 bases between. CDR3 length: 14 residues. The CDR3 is CAWSPLSGNQPQHF. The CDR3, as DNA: TGTGCCTGGAGTCCCCTGTCTGGGAATCAGCCCCAGCATTTT.

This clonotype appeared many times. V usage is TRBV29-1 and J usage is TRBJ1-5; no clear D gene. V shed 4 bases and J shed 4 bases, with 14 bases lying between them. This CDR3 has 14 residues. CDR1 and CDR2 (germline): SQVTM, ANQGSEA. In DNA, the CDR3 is TGCAGCGTTGGCGGGCCGGGAAGAAATCAGCCCCAGCATTTT. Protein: CSVGGPGRNQPQHF.

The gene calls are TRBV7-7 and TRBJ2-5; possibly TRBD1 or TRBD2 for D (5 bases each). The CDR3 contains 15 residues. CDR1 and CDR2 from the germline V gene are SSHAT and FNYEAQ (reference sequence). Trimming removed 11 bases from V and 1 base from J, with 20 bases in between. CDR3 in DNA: TGTGCCGGCAAGCGTGGGGCTAGCAGCCAAGAGACCCAGTACTTC. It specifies CAGKRGASSQETQYF.

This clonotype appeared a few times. As DNA, the CDR3 is TGTGCCACCAGCACGAACCATGGTGGTCAGTTCTTC. Translating gives CATSTNHGGQFF. The rearrangement links TRBV15 to TRBJ2-1; D is unclear. CDR3 length equals 12 residues. Trimming took 4 bases from V and 13 from J, leaving 14 bases between them. Germline V gene sequence: CDR1 LNHNV, CDR2 YYDKDF (reference sequence).